This TCR beta chain was identified during a study of identical twins. CDR3 size: 17 residues. V was trimmed by 0 bases and J by 0 bases, leaving 10 bases between them. Germline V gene lookup returns CDR1 SGHKS and CDR2 YYEKEE (reference sequence). This clonotype was counted many times. Template switching added a universal primer binding site, and final cDNA carried unique molecular identifiers. TCRdb re-called the 5' RACE reads with MiXCR, one entry per CDR3 protein. Of roughly 480,000 distinct CDR3 sequences in the sample, around 24% were seen once. These data were likewise used in another study, on T cells expressing NK-cell markers.

This sequence joins TRBV5-5 and TRBJ2-6, with D unclear. The sample comprised CD4+ T cells sorted from blood. The receptor's source is a woman younger than 30 in good health. CDR3 nucleotide sequence: TGTGCCAGCAGCTTGGCTGTTATCAGCTCTGGGGCCAACGTCCTGACTTTC. This encodes CASSLAVISSGANVLTF.